The rows below give T cell receptor beta chains drawn from one sample of a study of cytomegalovirus exposure and HLA in healthy donors. Some clones are missing from TCRdb's copy, which holds only in-frame ones; the method was immunoSEQ multiplex PCR. The profile shows some 70,000 clones, roughly 83% of them singletons. Source material: PBMCs. The receptors were gathered from a woman in her fifties or sixties in good health and CMV-seronegative. The CDR3 runs from the conserved cysteine through the conserved F or W. Fields, in order: V gene, J gene, CDR3 protein.

V gene: TRBV7-3; J gene: TRBJ2-2; CDR3 protein: CASSPYTGELFF
V gene: TRBV6-5; J gene: TRBJ1-5; CDR3 protein: CASSPGRGSNQPQHF
V gene: TRBV5-1; J gene: TRBJ1-1; CDR3 protein: CASSLSGGLGTEAFF
V gene: TRBV11-3; J gene: TRBJ2-3; CDR3 protein: CASSLGTGGRADTQYF
V gene: TRBV4-1; J gene: TRBJ2-1; CDR3 protein: CASSLDTPNEQFF
V gene: TRBV9; J gene: TRBJ2-2; CDR3 protein: CASSVAAGTNTGELFF
V gene: TRBV29-1; J gene: TRBJ1-1; CDR3 protein: CSVEEGAQGTEAFF
V gene: TRBV9; J gene: TRBJ2-7; CDR3 protein: CASSLYGGTDEQYF
V gene: TRBV29-1; J gene: -; CDR3 protein: CSVVGQGTPSSYEQYF
V gene: TRBV7-2; J gene: TRBJ1-5; CDR3 protein: CASTIRGGRNQPQHF
V gene: TRBV19; J gene: TRBJ2-2; CDR3 protein: CASSGVGGLAGGLFF
V gene: TRBV2; J gene: TRBJ2-3; CDR3 protein: CASSEAGLAWGTSTDTQYF
V gene: TRBV25-1; J gene: TRBJ2-7; CDR3 protein: CASSGSGLRFLEQYF
V gene: TRBV5-1; J gene: TRBJ1-1; CDR3 protein: CASSLQNSNTEAFF
V gene: TRBV6-1; J gene: TRBJ1-5; CDR3 protein: CASREFGIVWQGADQPQHF
V gene: TRBV27; J gene: TRBJ1-6; CDR3 protein: CASSLKGGGYNSPLHF
V gene: TRBV5-6; J gene: TRBJ2-3; CDR3 protein: CASSINGGSTDTQYF
V gene: TRBV30; J gene: TRBJ1-6; CDR3 protein: CAWSGGQENSPLHF
V gene: TRBV27; J gene: TRBJ2-5; CDR3 protein: CASSTNAPGGFQETQYF
V gene: TRBV10-1; J gene: TRBJ2-1; CDR3 protein: CASSAGVEYNEQFF
V gene: TRBV15; J gene: TRBJ2-5; CDR3 protein: CATSRDRDSGRARETQYF
V gene: TRBV9; J gene: TRBJ2-5; CDR3 protein: CASSERSMGGETQYF
V gene: TRBV30; J gene: TRBJ1-1; CDR3 protein: CAWKAGLTEAFF
V gene: TRBV7-9; J gene: TRBJ2-7; CDR3 protein: CASSGAGGFYEQYF
V gene: TRBV28; J gene: TRBJ1-1; CDR3 protein: CASSLLQRNTEAFF
V gene: TRBV5-1; J gene: TRBJ2-7; CDR3 protein: CASSLAGSSYEQYF
V gene: TRBV4-1; J gene: TRBJ2-1; CDR3 protein: CASSRAGLAGLYNEQFF
V gene: TRBV7-6; J gene: TRBJ2-1; CDR3 protein: CASSSPGASGRGTYNEQFF
V gene: TRBV28; J gene: TRBJ1-4; CDR3 protein: CASSPTGGPTYGEKLFF
V gene: TRBV5-1; J gene: TRBJ2-1; CDR3 protein: CASSLGQGTYNEQFF
V gene: TRBV29-1; J gene: TRBJ2-3; CDR3 protein: CSVSGGAADTQYF
V gene: TRBV7-2; J gene: TRBJ2-1; CDR3 protein: CASSPPPSGTGNEQFF
V gene: TRBV6-1; J gene: TRBJ1-5; CDR3 protein: CASSEAGGGASVQPQHF
V gene: TRBV28; J gene: TRBJ1-2; CDR3 protein: CASSTVGGYTF
V gene: TRBV9; J gene: TRBJ2-2; CDR3 protein: CASSKGTGELFF
V gene: TRBV27; J gene: TRBJ2-1; CDR3 protein: CASGGLAGNEQFF
V gene: TRBV6-1; J gene: -; CDR3 protein: CASSMGAYSYEQYF
V gene: TRBV5-6; J gene: TRBJ2-7; CDR3 protein: CASSKPGQTGEQYF
V gene: TRBV10-2; J gene: TRBJ2-3; CDR3 protein: CASAGPDTQYF
V gene: TRBV28; J gene: TRBJ2-2; CDR3 protein: CASRRGLVSGELFF
V gene: TRBV5-4; J gene: TRBJ2-5; CDR3 protein: CASSNRDSHSGQYF